This T cell receptor (beta chain) was documented in a study of tumor and adjacent non-tumor tissue in lung cancer. As to this clonotype: As yet, its antigen is unknown. At one end, the junction sequence differs from germline, possibly due to a read error.

This sample's RNA came from whole unsorted tissue. Study findings and constraints: Tumor tissue had significantly higher TCR diversity than normal lung.

TCRbeta libraries were built with three rounds of nested PCR, modified from ARM-PCR. TCRdb called the multiplex PCR reads again in MiXCR, with one record for every CDR3 protein. This table holds 200,000 or so distinct CDR3 sequences, around 70% found once. There are 16 residues in the CDR3. Looked up from germline, CDR1 is SGHAT and CDR2 is FQNNGV. The chain links TRBV11-2 to TRBJ2-5; D is perhaps TRBD2 (6 bases). The TCR was taken from a man between 60 and 75 years old with non-small cell lung cancer. The material sequenced was lung tumor tissue. CDR3 loop: CTSSTVGSGGRETQYF. As DNA, the CDR3 is TGTACCAGCAGCACAGTGGGGAGCGGAGGGCGAGAGACCCAGTACTTC.